The 9 T cell receptor beta chains in this list originate from one sample, sequenced in a study of early T cells in non-severe SARS-CoV-2 infection. From the 5' RACE reads, TCRdb called clonotypes with MiXCR, one entry per CDR3 protein. This table holds tens of thousands of distinct CDR3 sequences, around 13% found once. This specimen consisted of whole blood, obtained at baseline. These receptors were taken from an adult who was a healthcare worker with PCR-confirmed SARS-CoV-2 infection or an uninfected control (not recorded which). The donor label of this sample is uncertain.

The CDR3 loop is CSVGPGWETQYF. CDR3 in DNA: TGCAGCGTTGGTCCGGGTTGGGAGACCCAGTACTTC. The V gene is TRBV29-1, the J gene TRBJ2-5; D is undetermined. V shed 4 bases and J shed 5 bases, with 11 bases lying between them. Germline V gives CDR1 SQVTM, CDR2 ANQGSEA. The CDR3 consists of 12 residues. Full variable domain (remainder filled in from reference TRBV29-1 and TRBJ2-5): SAVISQKPSRDICQRGTSLTIQCQVDSQVTMMFWYRQQPGQSLTLIATANQGSEATYESGFVIDKFPISRPNLTFSTLTVSNMSPEDSSIYLCSVGPGWETQYFGPGTRLLVL.

This clonotype was detected only once. This chain uses TRBV7-2 with TRBJ2-1, with 15 bases matching TRBD2. Germline V gene data show CDR1 as SGHTA and CDR2 as FQGNSA. V gave up 5 bases and J gave up 13 bases; unmatched junction bases: 6. This CDR3 comprises 14 residues. In DNA, the CDR3 is TGTGCCAGCAGCCGTGGACTAGCGGGGGGGCCACAGTTCTTC. Protein product: CASSRGLAGGPQFF. Full variable domain (rest looked up from reference TRBV7-2 and TRBJ2-1): GAGVSQSPSNKVTEKGKDVELRCDPISGHTALYWYRQSLGQGLEFLIYFQGNSAPDKSGLPSDRFSAERTGGSVSTLTIQRTQQEDSAVYLCASSRGLAGGPQFFGPGTRLTVL.

This clonotype appeared many times. The chain employs TRBV28 and TRBJ2-1; TRBD1 matches 10 bases. This CDR3 is built from 13 residues. CDR1 and CDR2 from the germline V gene are MDHEN and SYDVKM. The CDR3 protein is CTTRQGAGNEQFF. The CDR3 DNA is TGTACTACCCGACAGGGGGCCGGCAATGAGCAGTTCTTC.

The chain couples TRBV15 to TRBJ2-1; D is undetermined. Germline CDR1 reads LNHNV; CDR2 reads YYDKDF (reference sequence). With 3 bases removed from V and 8 bases from J, the gap between germline ends came to 11 bases. The CDR3 runs to 13 residues. The CDR3 coding sequence is TGTGCCACCAGCAGGCAAATTTCGGATGAGCAGTTCTTC. Amino acid sequence: CATSRQISDEQFF. Full variable domain (remainder filled in from reference TRBV15 and TRBJ2-1): DAMVIQNPRYQVTQFGKPVTLSCSQTLNHNVMYWYQQKSSQAPKLLFHYYDKDFNNEADTPDNFQSRRPNTSFCFLDIRSPGLGDTAMYLCATSRQISDEQFFGPGTRLTVL.

This clonotype was found many times. J is TRBJ2-1 and V is TRBV29-1, with D possibly being TRBD1 (5 bases). V was clipped by 3 bases and J by 5 bases, with 8 bases between them. The CDR3 sequence is 12 residues long. Germline V gene data show CDR1 as SQVTM and CDR2 as ANQGSEA. The CDR3: CSVDRGHNEQFF. In DNA form, the CDR3 reads TGCAGCGTTGATAGGGGCCACAATGAGCAGTTCTTC.

The V gene is TRBV5-5, the J gene TRBJ2-1; TRBD1 is a possible D gene (5 bases). The V end lost 5 bases, the J end lost 6 bases, and 9 bases lay between the germline ends. Germline V gives CDR1 SGHKS, CDR2 YYEKEE (reference sequence). The CDR3 is made up of 12 amino acids. As DNA, the CDR3 is TGTGCCAGCAGGGAAACAGGCAATGAGCAGTTCTTC. This encodes CASRETGNEQFF.

This clonotype was detected only a few times. This chain links TRBV4-2 with TRBJ2-4; a weak D match, TRBD2 (6 bases). Trimming removed 1 base from V and 8 bases from J, with 12 bases in between. The germline V gene encodes CDR1 LGHNA and CDR2 YNFKEQ. The CDR3 totals 14 residues. This CDR3 is CASSQVSGGDIQYF. The DNA of the CDR3 is TGTGCCAGCAGCCAAGTCAGCGGAGGGGACATTCAGTACTTC.

The rearrangement joins TRBV30 to TRBJ2-3; tentative D call: TRBD2 (6 bases). Germline-derived CDR1 and CDR2 are GTSNPN and SVGIG (reference sequence). This CDR3 region has 16 residues. The V gene lost 2 bases and the J gene lost 0 bases, with 15 bases spanning the gap. In DNA, the CDR3 is TGTGCCTGGAGTCGAATTGGCGGGGCTAGCACAGATACGCAGTATTTT. Its translation is CAWSRIGGASTDTQYF.

This clonotype was counted between two and nine times. The V call is TRBV3-1, the J call TRBJ1-4; D remains unclear. The CDR3 runs to 11 residues. V gave up 3 bases and J gave up 7 bases, with 3 bases separating them. Germline V gene sequence: CDR1 LGHDT, CDR2 YNNKEL (reference sequence). For the CDR3, the DNA is TGTGCCAGCAGCCAGGGTGAAAAACTGTTTTTT. It translates to CASSQGEKLFF.